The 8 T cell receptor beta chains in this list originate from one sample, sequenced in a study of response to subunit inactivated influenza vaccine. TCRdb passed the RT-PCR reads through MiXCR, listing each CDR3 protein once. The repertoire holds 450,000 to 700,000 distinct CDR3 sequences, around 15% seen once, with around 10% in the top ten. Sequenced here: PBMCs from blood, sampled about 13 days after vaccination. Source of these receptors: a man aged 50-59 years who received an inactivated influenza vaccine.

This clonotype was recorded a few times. The DNA for the CDR3 is TGCAGTGCTAGAGATAGCGGGTCCTCCTACAATGAGCAGTTCTTC. Encoded protein: CSARDSGSSYNEQFF. The chain combines TRBV20-1 with TRBJ2-1; TRBD2 matches at 7 bases. Germline V lookup: CDR1 DFQATT, CDR2 SNEGSKA (reference sequence). V lost 0 bases and J lost 0; bases outside the gene matches: 2. This CDR3 is built from 15 residues.

CDR3 sequence reads: CAIKTGTSGFTDTQYF. As DNA, the CDR3 is TGTGCCATTAAAACCGGGACTAGCGGGTTCACAGATACGCAGTATTTT. The J gene is TRBJ2-3, the V gene TRBV10-3; 12 bases line up with TRBD2. V shed 9 bases and J 2 bases; nucleotides not matched to a gene: 9. The CDR3 runs 16 residues. Germline loops: CDR1 ENHRY, CDR2 SYGVKD.

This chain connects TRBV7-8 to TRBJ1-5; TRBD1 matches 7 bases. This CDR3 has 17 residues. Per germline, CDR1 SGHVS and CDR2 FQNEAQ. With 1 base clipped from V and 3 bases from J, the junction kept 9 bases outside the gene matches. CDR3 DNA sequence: TGTGCCAGCAGCTTAGTCTCCGGACAGGTCTACAATCAGCCCCAGCATTTT. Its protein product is CASSLVSGQVYNQPQHF.

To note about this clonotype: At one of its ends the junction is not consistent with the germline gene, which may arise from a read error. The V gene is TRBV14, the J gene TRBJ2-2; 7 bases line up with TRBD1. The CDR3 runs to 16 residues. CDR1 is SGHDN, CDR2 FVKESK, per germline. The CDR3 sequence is CSSSRITGANTGELFF. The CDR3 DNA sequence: TGTTCCAGCAGCCGTATAACAGGGGCGAACACCGGGGAGCTGTTTTTT. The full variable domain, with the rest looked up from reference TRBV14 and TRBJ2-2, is EAGVTQFPSHSVIEKGQTVTLRCDPISGHDNLYWYRRVMGKEIKFLLHFVKESKQDESGMPNNRFLAERTGGTYSTLKVQPAELEDSGVYFCSSSRITGANTGELFFGEGSRLTVL.

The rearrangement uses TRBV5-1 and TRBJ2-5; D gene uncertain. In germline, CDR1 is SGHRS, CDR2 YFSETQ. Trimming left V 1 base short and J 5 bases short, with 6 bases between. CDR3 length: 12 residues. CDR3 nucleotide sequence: TGCGCCAGCAGCTTGATGGGGGAGACCCAGTACTTC. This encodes CASSLMGETQYF. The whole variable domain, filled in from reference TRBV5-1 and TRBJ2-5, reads KAGVTQTPRYLIKTRGQQVTLSCSPISGHRSVSWYQQTPGQGLQFLFEYFSETQRNKGNFPGRFSGRQFSNSRSEMNVSTLELGDSALYLCASSLMGETQYFGPGTRLLVL.

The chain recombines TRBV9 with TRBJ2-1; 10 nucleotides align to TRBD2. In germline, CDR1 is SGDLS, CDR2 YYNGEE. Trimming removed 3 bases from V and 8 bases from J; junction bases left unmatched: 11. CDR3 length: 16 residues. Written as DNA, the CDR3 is TGTGCCAGCAGCGGTCTAGCGGGAGATGCAGTTGATGAGCAGTTCTTC. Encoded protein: CASSGLAGDAVDEQFF. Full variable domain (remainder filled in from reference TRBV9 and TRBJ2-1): DSGVTQTPKHLITATGQRVTLRCSPRSGDLSVYWYQQSLDQGLQFLIQYYNGEERAKGNILERFSAQQFPDLHSELNLSSLELGDSALYFCASSGLAGDAVDEQFFGPGTRLTVL.

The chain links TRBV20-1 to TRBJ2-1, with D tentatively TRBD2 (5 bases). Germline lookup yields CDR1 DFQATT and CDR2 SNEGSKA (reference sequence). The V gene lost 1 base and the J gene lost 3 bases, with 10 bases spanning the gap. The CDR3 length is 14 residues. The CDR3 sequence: CSARGRAVYNEQFF. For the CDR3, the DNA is TGCAGTGCTAGAGGTAGAGCGGTCTACAATGAGCAGTTCTTC.

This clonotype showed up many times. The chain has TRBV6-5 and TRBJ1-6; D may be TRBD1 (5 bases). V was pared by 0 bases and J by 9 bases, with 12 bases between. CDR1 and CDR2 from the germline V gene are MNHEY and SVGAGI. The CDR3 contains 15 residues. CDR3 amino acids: CASSYSTGGGSPLHF. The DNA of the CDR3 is TGTGCCAGCAGTTACTCGACTGGGGGGGGTTCACCCCTCCACTTT.